Sequencing of this T cell receptor (beta chain) was carried out in a study of blood T cell repertoires in COVID-19. V lost 3 bases, J lost 4 bases, and 11 bases lay in between. This CDR3 is built from 14 residues. Looked up from germline, CDR1 is MNHNS and CDR2 is SASEGT. Using immunoSEQ multiplex PCR, the repertoire was profiled, and TCRdb retains in-frame clones only, with some absent. There are 300,000 to 400,000 clones in the sample; more than 75% occur only once, and 0.9% to 1.5% lies in the top ten. Participants' own reports of clinical history determined their cohort assignment. Cohort 3 donors were reported recovered after two negative PCRs, clearance, or symptom resolution.

V is TRBV6-1 and J is TRBJ2-3; the D gene is possibly TRBD2 (7 bases). Sequenced input: PBMCs or T cells enriched from blood (not recorded which). This TCR was recovered from a woman younger than 30 who had recovered from COVID-19. Written as DNA, the CDR3 is TGTGCCAGCAGTGAGGGGGGGGCCCCAGATACGCAGTATTTT. Translation: CASSEGGAPDTQYF.